The 11 T cell receptor beta chains below come from one sample, sequenced in a study of CD8 T cells in Susac syndrome. Random hexamers primed reverse transcription of roughly 0.5 to 1 ug RNA. TCRdb re-called the immunoSEQ multiplex PCR reads through MiXCR, storing one row per CDR3 protein. The sample holds tens of thousands of distinct CDR3 sequences, over 85% seen once. What was sequenced was CD8+ T cells from PBMCs. These receptors were collected from a human donor in good health.

This rearrangement joins TRBV3-1 to TRBJ2-1, with D perhaps TRBD2 (5 bases). The CDR3 sequence is 16 residues long. The germline V gene has CDR1 LGHDT and CDR2 YNNKEL (reference sequence). With 0 bases removed from V and 2 bases from J, the gap between germline ends came to 11 bases. The CDR3 is CASSQDTSGAYNEQFF. DNA for the CDR3: TGTGCCAGCAGCCAAGATACGAGCGGAGCCTACAATGAGCAGTTCTTC.

This chain links TRBV15 with TRBJ2-1; D gene uncertain. The V and J ends lost 4 bases and 1 base respectively, with 11 bases between them. Germline loops: CDR1 LNHNV, CDR2 YYDKDF (reference sequence). This CDR3 contains 15 residues. CDR3 protein: CATSTSGGSYNEQFF. The DNA for the CDR3 is TGTGCCACCAGCACTTCAGGTGGGTCCTACAATGAGCAGTTCTTC.

This clonotype was recorded once. The rearrangement uses TRBV3-1 and TRBJ2-7; TRBD2 agrees at 10 bases. Trimming at V came to 0 bases and at J to 2 bases, leaving 7 bases not matched to a gene. The germline CDR1 and CDR2 sequences are LGHDT and YNNKEL (reference sequence). The CDR3 totals 17 residues. CDR3 amino acids: CASSQDQRTSGTYEQYF. Here the CDR3 DNA reads TGTGCCAGCAGCCAAGATCAACGGACTAGCGGCACCTACGAGCAGTACTTC.

V and J are TRBV7-9 and TRBJ2-3, with 7 positions matching TRBD1. Germline values: CDR1 SEHNR, CDR2 FQNEAQ (reference sequence). V shed 5 bases and J 0 bases; nucleotides not matched to a gene: 5. CDR3 length equals 15 residues. CDR3 residues: CASSGRTGSTDTQYF. In DNA form, the CDR3 reads TGTGCCAGCAGCGGTAGGACAGGAAGCACAGATACGCAGTATTTT. The entire variable domain, with the rest obtained from reference TRBV7-9 and TRBJ2-3, is as follows: DTGVSQNPRHKITKRGQNVTFRCDPISEHNRLYWYRQTLGQGPEFLTYFQNEAQLEKSRLLSDRFSAERPKGSFSTLEIQRTEQGDSAMYLCASSGRTGSTDTQYFGPGTRLTVL.

The table lists this clonotype with a count of one. The V and J genes are TRBV3-1 and TRBJ2-1, with 10 bases identical to TRBD2. The germline V gene encodes CDR1 LGHDT and CDR2 YNNKEL (reference sequence). V shed 0 bases, J shed 7 bases, and the junction held 15 bases outside the gene matches. The CDR3 length is 19 residues. The CDR3 DNA reads TGTGCCAGCAGCCAAGAACTTCGGCTAGCGGGAGCAAAAGGAAATGAGCAGTTCTTC. Translated, it gives CASSQELRLAGAKGNEQFF.

This chain uses TRBV28 with TRBJ1-2, with D possibly TRBD1 on 5 matching bases. CDR1 and CDR2 (germline): MDHEN, SYDVKM. The CDR3 length is 14 residues. V was shortened by 5 bases and J by 3 bases, with 13 bases between the two germline ends. The CDR3 bases are TGTGCCAGCAGTCATCAGGGCAGCCACTATGGCTACACCTTC. This encodes CASSHQGSHYGYTF.

The rearrangement uses TRBV3-1 and TRBJ2-7; D unclear. Germline assignment: CDR1 LGHDT and CDR2 YNNKEL (reference sequence). The CDR3 is 12 residues long. Trimming removed 0 bases from V and 4 bases from J, with 4 bases in between. Here the CDR3 reads CASSQDRYEQYF. The CDR3 coding sequence is TGTGCCAGCAGCCAAGATAGGTACGAGCAGTACTTC.

The chain links TRBV5-5 to TRBJ2-7, with 7 bases identical to TRBD1. The J segment lost 7 bases and the V segment lost 2 bases, leaving 3 bases of the junction unmatched. This CDR3 contains 12 residues. The germline V gene has CDR1 SGHKS and CDR2 YYEKEE (reference sequence). The DNA for the CDR3 is TGTGCCAGCAGCTTTACAGGGGAAGAGCAGTACTTC. Its translation is CASSFTGEEQYF.

This clonotype appeared a few times. V usage is TRBV12-3 or TRBV12-4 and J usage is TRBJ2-1; D uncertain. CDR3 length equals 12 residues. Trimming cost V 3 bases and J 6 bases, with 6 bases left between them. The CDR3 here is CASSFGANEQFF. In DNA, the CDR3 is TGTGCCAGCAGTTTCGGCGCCAATGAGCAGTTCTTC.

The chain couples TRBV2 to TRBJ2-1, with a tentative D call TRBD2 (5 bases). This CDR3 comprises 11 residues. CDR1 and CDR2 (germline): SNHLY, FYNNEI. The germline V and J ends were trimmed by 10 bases and 6 bases, with 10 bases remaining between them. In nucleotides, the CDR3 is TGTGCCATCCCGAGGGCCAATGAGCAGTTCTTC. Translating it yields CAIPRANEQFF.

V usage is TRBV4-1 and J usage is TRBJ2-5, with 11 bases aligning to TRBD2. Germline CDR1 is MGHRA and CDR2 is YSYEKL. The CDR3 has 17 amino acids. Losses at the gene ends were 1 base for V and 5 bases for J; bases not matched to a gene: 9. Written as DNA, the CDR3 is TGCGCCAGCAGCCAAGGAAAACTAGCGGGAGCTGAGGAGACCCAGTACTTC. Translating gives CASSQGKLAGAEETQYF.